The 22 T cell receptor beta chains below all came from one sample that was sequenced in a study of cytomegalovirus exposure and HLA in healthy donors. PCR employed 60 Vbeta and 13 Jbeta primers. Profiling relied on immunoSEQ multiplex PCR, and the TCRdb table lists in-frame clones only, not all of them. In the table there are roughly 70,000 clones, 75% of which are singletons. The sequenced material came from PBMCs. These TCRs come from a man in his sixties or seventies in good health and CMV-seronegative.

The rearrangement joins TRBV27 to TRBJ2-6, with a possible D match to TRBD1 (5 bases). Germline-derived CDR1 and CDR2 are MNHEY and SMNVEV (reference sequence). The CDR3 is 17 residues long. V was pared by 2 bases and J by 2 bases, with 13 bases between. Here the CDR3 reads CASSLRGFEPGANVLTF. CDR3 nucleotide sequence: TGTGCCAGCAGTTTAAGGGGCTTTGAGCCTGGGGCCAACGTCCTGACTTTC. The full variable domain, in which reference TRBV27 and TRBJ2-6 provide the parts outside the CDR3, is EAQVTQNPRYLITVTGKKLTVTCSQNMNHEYMSWYRQDPGLGLRQIYYSMNVEVTDKGDVPEGYKVSRKEKRNFPLILESPSPNQTSLYFCASSLRGFEPGANVLTFGAGSRLTVL.

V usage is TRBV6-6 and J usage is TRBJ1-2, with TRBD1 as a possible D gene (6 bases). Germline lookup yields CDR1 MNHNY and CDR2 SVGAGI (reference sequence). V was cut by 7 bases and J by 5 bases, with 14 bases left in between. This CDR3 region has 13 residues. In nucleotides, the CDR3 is TGTGCCAGCACCATTCAAACAGGGTATGGCTACACCTTC. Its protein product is CASTIQTGYGYTF.

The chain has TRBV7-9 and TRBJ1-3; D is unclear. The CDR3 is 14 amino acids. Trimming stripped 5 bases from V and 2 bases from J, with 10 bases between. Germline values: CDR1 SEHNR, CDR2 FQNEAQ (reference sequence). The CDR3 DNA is TGTGCCAGCAGCCGAGAGAGCCCTGGAAACACCATATATTTT. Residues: CASSRESPGNTIYF.

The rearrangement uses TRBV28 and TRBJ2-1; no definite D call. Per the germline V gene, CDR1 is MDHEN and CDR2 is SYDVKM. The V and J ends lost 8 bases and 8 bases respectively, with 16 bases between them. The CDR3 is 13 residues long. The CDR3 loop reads CASFGSPVHEQFF. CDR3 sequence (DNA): TGTGCCAGCTTCGGGTCCCCGGTTCATGAGCAGTTCTTC.

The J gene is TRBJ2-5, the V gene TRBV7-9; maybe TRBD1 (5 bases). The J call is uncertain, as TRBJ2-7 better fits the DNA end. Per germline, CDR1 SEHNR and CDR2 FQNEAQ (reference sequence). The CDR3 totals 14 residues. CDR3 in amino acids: CASSLQGSSYEQYF. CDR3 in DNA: TGTGCCAGCAGCTTACAGGGAAGCTCCTACGAGCAGTACTTC.

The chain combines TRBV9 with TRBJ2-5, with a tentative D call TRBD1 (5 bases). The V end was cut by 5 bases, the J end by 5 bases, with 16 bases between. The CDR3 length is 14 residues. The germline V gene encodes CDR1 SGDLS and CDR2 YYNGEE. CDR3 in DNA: TGTGCCAGCAGTCAGGACACCTATGGGGAGACCCAGTACTTC. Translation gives CASSQDTYGETQYF.

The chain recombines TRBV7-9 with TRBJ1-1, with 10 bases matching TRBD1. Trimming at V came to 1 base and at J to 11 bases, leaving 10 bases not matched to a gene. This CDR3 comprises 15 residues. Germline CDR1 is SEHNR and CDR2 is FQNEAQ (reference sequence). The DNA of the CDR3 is TGTGCCAGCAGCTTAGGGACAGGGGGATGGCTAAAGGCTTTCTTT. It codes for CASSLGTGGWLKAFF.

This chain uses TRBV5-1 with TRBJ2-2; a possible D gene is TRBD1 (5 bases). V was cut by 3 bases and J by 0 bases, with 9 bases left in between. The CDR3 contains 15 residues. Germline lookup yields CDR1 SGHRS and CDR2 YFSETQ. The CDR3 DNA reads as TGCGCCAGCAGCTCACAGGTTGCGAACACCGGGGAGCTGTTTTTT. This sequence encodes CASSSQVANTGELFF.

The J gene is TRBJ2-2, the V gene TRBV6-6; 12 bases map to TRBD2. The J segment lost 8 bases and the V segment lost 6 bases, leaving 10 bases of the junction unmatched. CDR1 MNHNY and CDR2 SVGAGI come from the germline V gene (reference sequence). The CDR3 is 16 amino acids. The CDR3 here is CASRLPSGGAGGELFF. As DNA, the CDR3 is TGTGCCAGCAGACTTCCTAGCGGGGGGGCTGGGGGGGAGCTGTTTTTT.

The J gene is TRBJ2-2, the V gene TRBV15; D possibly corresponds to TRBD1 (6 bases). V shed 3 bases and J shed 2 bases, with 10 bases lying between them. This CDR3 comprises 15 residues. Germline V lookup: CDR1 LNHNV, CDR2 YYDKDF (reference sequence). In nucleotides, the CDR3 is TGTGCCACCAGCAGCGGGACACTTAACACCGGGGAGCTGTTTTTT. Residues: CATSSGTLNTGELFF.

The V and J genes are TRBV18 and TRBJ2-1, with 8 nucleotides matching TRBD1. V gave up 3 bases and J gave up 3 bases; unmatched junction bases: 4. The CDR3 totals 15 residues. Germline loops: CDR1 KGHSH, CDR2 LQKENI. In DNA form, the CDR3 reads TGTGCCAGCTCACCGGGACAGGTCAACTACAATGAGCAGTTCTTC. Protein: CASSPGQVNYNEQFF.

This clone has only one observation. The CDR3 DNA reads as TGTGCCAGCAGCACCCCCCGGGACAGGGGAGGATCCGGTGAAAAACTGTTTTTT. Protein sequence: CASSTPRDRGGSGEKLFF. The chain joins TRBV21-1 to TRBJ1-4; the table's TRBD1 call for D was not verified on the DNA. TRBV21-1 is an annotated pseudogene. The CDR3 length is 18 residues.

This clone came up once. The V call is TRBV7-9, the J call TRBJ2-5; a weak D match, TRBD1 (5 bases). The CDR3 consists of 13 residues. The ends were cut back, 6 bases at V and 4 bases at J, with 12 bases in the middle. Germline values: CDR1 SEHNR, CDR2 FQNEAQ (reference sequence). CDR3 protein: CASSGAATETQYF. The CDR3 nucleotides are TGTGCCAGCAGTGGGGCAGCGACAGAGACCCAGTACTTC.

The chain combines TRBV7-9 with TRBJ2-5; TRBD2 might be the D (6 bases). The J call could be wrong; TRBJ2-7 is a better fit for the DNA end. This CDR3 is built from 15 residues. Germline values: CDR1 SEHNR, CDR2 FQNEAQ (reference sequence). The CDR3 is CASSPVSGGFNEQYF. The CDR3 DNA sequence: TGTGCCAGCAGCCCAGTGTCTGGAGGGTTCAACGAGCAGTACTTC.

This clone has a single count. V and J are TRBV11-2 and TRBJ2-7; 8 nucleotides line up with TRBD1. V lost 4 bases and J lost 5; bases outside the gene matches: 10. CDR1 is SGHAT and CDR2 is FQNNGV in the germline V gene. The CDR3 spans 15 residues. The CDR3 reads CASSSPDRVKDEQYF. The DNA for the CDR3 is TGTGCCAGCAGCTCCCCGGACAGGGTCAAGGACGAGCAGTACTTC. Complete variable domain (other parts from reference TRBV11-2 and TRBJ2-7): EAGVAQSPRYKIIEKRQSVAFWCNPISGHATLYWYQQILGQGPKLLIQFQNNGVVDDSQLPKDRFSAERLKGVDSTLKIQPAKLEDSAVYLCASSSPDRVKDEQYFGPGTRLTVT.

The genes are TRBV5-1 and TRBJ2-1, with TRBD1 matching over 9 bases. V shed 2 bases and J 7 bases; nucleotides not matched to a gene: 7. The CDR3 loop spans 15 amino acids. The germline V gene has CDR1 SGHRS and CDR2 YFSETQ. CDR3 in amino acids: CASSFQGTGINEQFF. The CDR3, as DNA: TGCGCCAGCAGCTTCCAAGGGACAGGGATTAATGAGCAGTTCTTC. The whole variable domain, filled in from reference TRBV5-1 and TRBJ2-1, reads KAGVTQTPRYLIKTRGQQVTLSCSPISGHRSVSWYQQTPGQGLQFLFEYFSETQRNKGNFPGRFSGRQFSNSRSEMNVSTLELGDSALYLCASSFQGTGINEQFFGPGTRLTVL.

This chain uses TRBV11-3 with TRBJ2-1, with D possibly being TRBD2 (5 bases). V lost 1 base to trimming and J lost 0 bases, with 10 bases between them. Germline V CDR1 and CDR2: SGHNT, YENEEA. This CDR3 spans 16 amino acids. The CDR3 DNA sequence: TGTGCCAGCAGCTTAGGAGGGATGGGCTCCTACAATGAGCAGTTCTTC. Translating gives CASSLGGMGSYNEQFF.

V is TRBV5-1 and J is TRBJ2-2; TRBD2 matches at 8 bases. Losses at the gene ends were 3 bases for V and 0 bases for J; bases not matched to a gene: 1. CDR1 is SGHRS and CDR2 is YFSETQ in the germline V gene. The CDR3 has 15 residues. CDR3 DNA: TGCGCCAGCAGCTCGCGGGGGGCGAACACCGGGGAGCTGTTTTTT. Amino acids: CASSSRGANTGELFF. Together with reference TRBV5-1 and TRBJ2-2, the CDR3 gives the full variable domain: KAGVTQTPRYLIKTRGQQVTLSCSPISGHRSVSWYQQTPGQGLQFLFEYFSETQRNKGNFPGRFSGRQFSNSRSEMNVSTLELGDSALYLCASSSRGANTGELFFGEGSRLTVL.

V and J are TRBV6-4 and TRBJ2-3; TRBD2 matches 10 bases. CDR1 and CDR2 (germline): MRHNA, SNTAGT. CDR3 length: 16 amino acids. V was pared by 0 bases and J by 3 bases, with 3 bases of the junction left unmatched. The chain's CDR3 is CASSDSSGGATDTQYF. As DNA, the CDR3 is TGTGCCAGCAGTGACTCGAGCGGGGGGGCGACAGATACGCAGTATTTT.

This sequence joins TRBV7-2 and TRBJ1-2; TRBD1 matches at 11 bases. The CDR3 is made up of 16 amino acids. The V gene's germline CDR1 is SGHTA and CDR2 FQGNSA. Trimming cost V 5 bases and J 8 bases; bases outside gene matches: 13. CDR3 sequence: CASSPTFGQGAGGYTF. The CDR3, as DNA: TGTGCCAGCAGCCCCACCTTCGGACAGGGGGCAGGAGGCTACACCTTC.

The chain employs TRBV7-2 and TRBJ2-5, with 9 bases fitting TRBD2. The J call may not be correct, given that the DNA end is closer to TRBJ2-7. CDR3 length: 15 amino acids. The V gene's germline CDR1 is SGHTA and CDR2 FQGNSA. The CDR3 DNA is TGTGCCAGCAGCTTAGCTGGCGGGAGGGCTTACGAGCAGTACTTC. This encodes CASSLAGGRAYEQYF.

CDR3 in amino acids: CASSPYRDQPQHF. For the CDR3, the DNA is TGTGCCAGCTCCCCGTATCGGGATCAGCCCCAGCATTTT. This sequence joins TRBV18 and TRBJ1-5; D uncertain. This CDR3 comprises 13 residues. Deletions cut 6 bases from V and 5 bases from J, with 11 bases between. CDR1 and CDR2 from the germline V gene are KGHSH and LQKENI.